The sequence of this TCR beta chain was determined in a study of type 1 regulatory T cells. Germline V gene lookup returns CDR1 SGHRS and CDR2 YFSETQ. V gave up 3 bases and J gave up 6 bases; unmatched junction bases: 9. The CDR3 totals 14 residues. This clonotype was found many times. TCRdb redid the calling of the reads with MiXCR, one entry per CDR3 protein. The table shows roughly 20,000 distinct CDR3 sequences, with roughly 10% occurring only once. The sequenced sample was CD4+ T cells, either the whole sample or a sorted fraction (not recorded which). This chain links TRBV5-1 with TRBJ2-7; 7 bases match TRBD2. This sequence was found in a human donor in good health. Here the CDR3 reads CASSSLTSSGEQYF. The DNA of the CDR3 is TGCGCCAGCAGCTCCTTGACTAGCTCGGGCGAGCAGTACTTC.